This entry lists 26 T cell receptor beta chains sequenced from one sample in a study of blood T cell repertoires in COVID-19. Profiled with immunoSEQ multiplex PCR; TCRdb holds only in-frame clones, not every one. The sample lists nearly 200,000 clones, about 83% occurring once. Source material: peripheral blood. Every receptor here comes from a woman in her 70s with active or convalescent COVID-19.

The genes are TRBV9 and TRBJ1-2; no clear D gene. Germline-derived CDR1 and CDR2 are SGDLS and YYNGEE. The V and J ends lost 3 bases and 5 bases respectively, with 11 bases between them. The length of the CDR3 is 13 residues. The CDR3 DNA sequence: TGTGCCAGCAGCGGGCATCCGGGGTATGGCTACACCTTC. Translated: CASSGHPGYGYTF.

The genes are TRBV7-3 and TRBJ2-2; TRBD1 is a possible D gene (5 bases). The CDR3 has 16 residues. V lost 4 bases to trimming and J lost 1 base, with 13 bases between them. The V gene's germline CDR1 is SGHTA and CDR2 FQGTGA. CDR3 sequence (DNA): TGTGCCAGCAGCTCTAACCCAGGGATGAACACCGGGGAGCTGTTTTTT. Its translation: CASSSNPGMNTGELFF.

The chain is built from TRBV5-6 and TRBJ2-3, with 11 bases aligning to TRBD2. The CDR3 covers 16 residues. V shed 1 base and J 5 bases; nucleotides not matched to a gene: 6. Germline CDR1 SGHDT, CDR2 YYEEEE. CDR3 bases: TGTGCCAGCAGCTTGTTGACTAGCGGGACTGGAGATACGCAGTATTTT. Translating it yields CASSLLTSGTGDTQYF.

The genes are TRBV6-1 and TRBJ1-2; 8 bases agree with TRBD1. V lost 3 bases to trimming and J lost 8 bases; unmatched junction nucleotides: 11. Germline V gene data show CDR1 as MNHNS and CDR2 as SASEGT. This CDR3 has 15 amino acids. CDR3 loop: CASSDARGLNGGYTF. CDR3 sequence (DNA): TGTGCCAGCAGTGATGCCAGGGGGCTTAACGGGGGCTACACCTTC.

The chain recombines TRBV6-5 with TRBJ2-5; 7 bases match TRBD2. CDR1 MNHEY and CDR2 SVGAGI come from the germline V gene. The junction had 11 bases not matched to a gene; V was cut back by 8 bases and J by 5 bases. There are 14 residues in the CDR3. The CDR3 bases are TGTGCCAGCCTCCGGGGAGGGGAGGGGGAGACCCAGTACTTC. Translating it yields CASLRGGEGETQYF.

The chain uses TRBV3-1 (or the pseudogene TRBV3-2) and TRBJ2-1; 7 positions match TRBD2. The CDR3 spans 16 residues. The germline CDR1 and CDR2 sequences are LGHDT and YNNKEL (reference sequence). J gave up 8 bases and V 2 bases, and 12 bases lay outside the gene matches. Here the CDR3 DNA reads TGTGCCAGCAGCCAATCGGGCGGGGGAGGAGTACATGAGCAGTTCTTC. Its translation: CASSQSGGGGVHEQFF.

V and J are TRBV6-6 and TRBJ2-2; TRBD2 matches at 9 bases. Per germline, CDR1 MNHNY and CDR2 SVGAGI (reference sequence). V shed 0 bases and J 7 bases; nucleotides not matched to a gene: 3. The CDR3 length is 15 residues. The CDR3 spells CASSYSAREGGELFF. The CDR3 DNA follows: TGTGCCAGCAGTTACTCCGCGCGGGAGGGCGGGGAGCTGTTTTTT.

The J gene is TRBJ2-1, the V gene TRBV12-3 or TRBV12-4; 10 nucleotides line up with TRBD2. This CDR3 contains 13 residues. V lost 5 bases to trimming and J lost 6 bases; unmatched junction nucleotides: 1. The CDR3 loop reads CASSTSGTNEQFF. CDR3 coding DNA: TGTGCCAGCAGTACTAGCGGGACCAATGAGCAGTTCTTC.

V gene TRBV5-1 combines with J gene TRBJ2-1; 7 bases align to TRBD1. Germline trimming cut 3 bases from V and 3 bases from J; bases unmatched to any gene: 9. CDR3 length: 16 amino acids. The germline V gene encodes CDR1 SGHRS and CDR2 YFSETQ. The DNA of the CDR3 is TGCGCCAGCAGCTCGCGACAGGGTAACCTCTACAATGAGCAGTTCTTC. This codes for CASSSRQGNLYNEQFF.

The chain recombines TRBV3-1 (or the pseudogene TRBV3-2) with TRBJ2-7, with 10 bases aligning to TRBD1. Germline CDR1 reads LGHDT; CDR2 reads YNNKEL (reference sequence). The CDR3 is 15 amino acids. V lost 6 bases, J lost 3 bases, and 8 bases stayed unmatched. DNA of the CDR3: TGTGCCAGCAGACCCGCCGGGACAGGGGACTACGAGCAGTACTTC. Encoded protein: CASRPAGTGDYEQYF.

This clone came up a few times. DNA for the CDR3: TGCAGCGCCGTACTGACTAGCGGGAGGAGAATCTACAATGAGCAGTTCTTC. This codes for CSAVLTSGRRIYNEQFF. V and J are TRBV29-1 and TRBJ2-1, with TRBD2 matching 13 bases. The CDR3 consists of 17 residues. V gave up 7 bases and J gave up 3 bases; unmatched junction bases: 12. The germline CDR1 and CDR2 sequences are SQVTM and ANQGSEA.

The chain uses TRBV11-3 and TRBJ2-2, with 11 positions matching TRBD1. CDR1 SGHNT and CDR2 YENEEA come from the germline V gene. The CDR3 extends over 15 amino acids. The trim removed 5 bases at V and 5 bases at J, leaving 4 bases unmatched. This CDR3 reads CASSHRDRGTGELFF. CDR3 nucleotide sequence: TGTGCCAGCAGCCATAGGGACAGGGGGACCGGGGAGCTGTTTTTT.

This clone was seen just once. V is TRBV24-1 and J is TRBJ1-1, with a tentative D call TRBD1 (5 bases). This CDR3 is 14 amino acids long. The germline V and J ends were trimmed by 3 bases and 5 bases, with 12 bases remaining between them. CDR1 is KGHDR and CDR2 is SFDVKD in the germline V gene. The CDR3 sequence: CATSDRTRGTEAFF. CDR3 bases: TGTGCCACCAGTGATCGTACCCGGGGGACTGAAGCTTTCTTT.

The V call is TRBV27, the J call TRBJ1-5, with 7 positions matching TRBD1. The CDR3 has 14 residues. Trimming at V came to 5 bases and at J to 7 bases, leaving 8 bases not matched to a gene. The germline V gene encodes CDR1 MNHEY and CDR2 SMNVEV (reference sequence). This CDR3 is CASSQSRGDQPQHF. CDR3 in DNA: TGTGCCAGCAGTCAAAGCAGGGGGGACCAGCCCCAGCATTTT.

The V call is TRBV5-6, the J call TRBJ1-1; possibly TRBD1 for D (5 bases). The germline CDR1 and CDR2 sequences are SGHDT and YYEEEE. Trimming removed 2 bases from V and 9 bases from J, with 17 bases in between. The CDR3 loop spans 14 amino acids. The CDR3 DNA reads as TGTGCCAGCAGCTTCGGCCGCCCCAGGGTCAAAGCTTTCTTT. Its protein product is CASSFGRPRVKAFF.

This clone appeared once. This chain connects TRBV6-4 to TRBJ1-6; TRBD1 matches at 8 bases. Trimming at V came to 8 bases and at J to 6 bases, leaving 9 bases not matched to a gene. This CDR3 comprises 15 residues. Per the germline V gene, CDR1 is MRHNA and CDR2 is SNTAGT. CDR3 amino acids: CASSGRGHFNSPLHF. DNA for the CDR3: TGTGCCAGCTCGGGCAGGGGGCATTTTAATTCACCCCTCCACTTT.

The chain is built from TRBV2 and TRBJ2-2, with D perhaps TRBD1 (6 bases). The V gene lost 2 bases and the J gene lost 7 bases, with 11 bases spanning the gap. The germline gives CDR1 SNHLY, CDR2 FYNNEI. This CDR3 has 14 residues. CDR3 coding DNA: TGTGCCAGCAGTGAAACGGCAGGGGTCGGGGAGCTGTTTTTT. Translation gives CASSETAGVGELFF.

The chain carries TRBV7-8 and TRBJ2-1, with 7 bases matching TRBD2. The V gene's germline CDR1 is SGHVS and CDR2 FQNEAQ. Germline trimming cut 6 bases from V and 7 bases from J; bases unmatched to any gene: 9. The CDR3 extends over 14 amino acids. The CDR3 DNA reads TGTGCCAGCAGGATCCGGGGGAGGGAGAATGAGCAGTTCTTC. This sequence encodes CASRIRGRENEQFF.

The chain employs TRBV6-1 and TRBJ1-1; D is unclear. Germline CDR1 is MNHNS and CDR2 is SASEGT. Trimming pared 3 bases from V and 1 base from J, leaving 9 bases between. The CDR3 totals 14 residues. The CDR3 nucleotides read TGTGCCAGCAGTGAGACCAGGTCGAACACTGAAGCTTTCTTT. Its translation: CASSETRSNTEAFF.

The chain carries TRBV5-4 and TRBJ2-5; 9 bases agree with TRBD2. V dropped 0 bases and J dropped 6; count of bases not matched to a gene: 3. The CDR3 contains 14 residues. Germline V gene lookup returns CDR1 SGHNT and CDR2 YYREEE (reference sequence). DNA for the CDR3: TGTGCCAGCAGCTTGGATAGCGGGAGAAAGACCCAGTACTTC. Translated, it gives CASSLDSGRKTQYF.

The chain combines TRBV7-2 with TRBJ2-3, with TRBD2 matching 11 bases. The J segment lost 1 base and the V segment lost 6 bases, leaving 3 bases of the junction unmatched. Germline CDR1 reads SGHTA; CDR2 reads FQGNSA. The CDR3 length is 15 residues. In nucleotides, the CDR3 is TGTGCCAGCAGATGGGGACTAGCGGGCACAGATACGCAGTATTTT. Protein sequence: CASRWGLAGTDTQYF.

This chain joins TRBV27 and TRBJ2-5; the match to TRBD2 covers 13 bases. This CDR3 region has 18 residues. Trimming cost V 5 bases and J 4 bases; bases outside gene matches: 13. The germline gives CDR1 MNHEY, CDR2 SMNVEV (reference sequence). The CDR3 DNA reads TGTGCCAGCAGTCCCCGACTAGCGGGAGGTCCCCGGCGAGAGACCCAGTACTTC. It translates to CASSPRLAGGPRRETQYF.

The gene calls are TRBV3-1 (or the pseudogene TRBV3-2) and TRBJ2-7, with 9 bases lining up with TRBD2. The CDR3 sequence is 14 residues long. Germline V gene sequence: CDR1 LGHDT, CDR2 YNNKEL (reference sequence). Trimming took 6 bases from V and 5 from J; bases not matched to a gene: 8. CDR3 sequence: CASRARTSVDEQYF. The CDR3 DNA follows: TGTGCCAGCAGGGCAAGGACTAGCGTAGACGAGCAGTACTTC.

The rearrangement uses TRBV28 and TRBJ1-3; 8 nucleotides agree with TRBD1. The ends lost 5 bases at V and 0 bases at J; junction bases unmatched: 6. This CDR3 is built from 16 residues. Germline V CDR1 and CDR2: MDHEN, SYDVKM. In DNA form, the CDR3 reads TGTGCCAGCAGTCTAACAGGGGGATTCTCTGGAAACACCATATATTTT. Encoded protein: CASSLTGGFSGNTIYF.

There are a few counts of this clone. The CDR3 DNA reads as TGTGCCAGTAGTATATCGGTAGCGGGAGTATACGAGCAGTACTTC. Its protein is CASSISVAGVYEQYF. This rearrangement joins TRBV19 to TRBJ2-7, with 9 positions matching TRBD2. V was pared by 2 bases and J by 4 bases, with 6 bases of the junction left unmatched. The CDR3 consists of 15 residues. Germline V gene sequence: CDR1 LNHDA, CDR2 SQIVND (reference sequence).

This rearrangement joins TRBV7-2 to TRBJ2-3; D is ambiguous. Deletions cut 1 base from V and 2 bases from J, with 4 bases between. Germline CDR1 and CDR2: SGHTA and FQGNSA. This CDR3 contains 13 residues. The DNA of the CDR3 is TGTGCCAGCAGCTTAGAATACACAGATACGCAGTATTTT. Translation: CASSLEYTDTQYF.